This T cell receptor beta chain was documented in a study of shared clonotypes between healthy human individuals. This clone was observed a few times. The assay was immunoSEQ multiplex PCR, and TCRdb's table has in-frame clones only and misses some. Among some 1 million clones listed, around four fifths were seen once. The sample taken for sequencing was memory CD4+ T cells sorted from blood. As for subset: CD45RA-negative fraction. The receptor comes from a man aged 18 to 35 in good health.

CDR3 coding DNA: TGCGCCAGCAGCCCACTGGCCGGCGAGCAGTACTTC. Encoded protein: CASSPLAGEQYF. J is TRBJ2-7 and V is TRBV5-1; no clear D gene. The CDR3 consists of 12 residues. V gave up 4 bases and J gave up 6 bases, with 11 bases separating them. Germline-derived CDR1 and CDR2 are SGHRS and YFSETQ.